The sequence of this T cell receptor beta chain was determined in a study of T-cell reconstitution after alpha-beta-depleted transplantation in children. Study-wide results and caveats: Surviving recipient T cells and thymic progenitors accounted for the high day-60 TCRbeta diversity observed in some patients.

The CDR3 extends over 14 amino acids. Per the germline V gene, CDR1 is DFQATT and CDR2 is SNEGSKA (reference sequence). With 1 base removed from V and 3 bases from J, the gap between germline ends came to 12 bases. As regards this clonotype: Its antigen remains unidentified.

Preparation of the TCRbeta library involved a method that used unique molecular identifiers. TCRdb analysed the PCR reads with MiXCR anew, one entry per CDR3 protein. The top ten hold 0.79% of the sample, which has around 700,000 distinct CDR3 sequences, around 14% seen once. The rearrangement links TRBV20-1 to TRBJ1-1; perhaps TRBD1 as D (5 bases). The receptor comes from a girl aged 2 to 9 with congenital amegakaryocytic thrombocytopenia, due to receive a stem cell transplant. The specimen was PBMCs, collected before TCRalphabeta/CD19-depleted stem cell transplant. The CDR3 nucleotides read TGCAGTGCTAGAGGGGGCCCGGGGGACACTGAAGCTTTCTTT. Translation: CSARGGPGDTEAFF.